The T cell receptor beta chain under discussion was sequenced for a study of T cell repertoires in cytomegalovirus infection. Study background: TCR beta signatures that were public indicated CMV infection and matching HLA type.

MiXCR, applied by TCRdb to the reads, yields one record per CDR3 protein. The repertoire has hundreds of thousands of distinct CDR3 sequences, about 33% of them found once; the top ten carry roughly 20%. The germline CDR1 and CDR2 sequences are LNHNV and YYDKDF (reference sequence). V shed 0 bases, J shed 2 bases, and the junction held 19 bases outside the gene matches. The CDR3 extends over 20 amino acids. A remark on this clonotype: What it binds is unknown.

Material: cultured PBMCs, obtained from culture after CMV antigen stimulation. This TCR came from a human donor in good health (CMV status not recorded). Some clones in this sample may be carry-over from other donors' samples. This sequence joins TRBV15 and TRBJ2-7; 7 nucleotides line up with TRBD2. The CDR3 is CATSRDPLDTAGLRPYEQYF. CDR3 nucleotides: TGTGCCACCAGCAGAGATCCACTCGACACAGCGGGACTGCGCCCCTACGAGCAGTACTTC.